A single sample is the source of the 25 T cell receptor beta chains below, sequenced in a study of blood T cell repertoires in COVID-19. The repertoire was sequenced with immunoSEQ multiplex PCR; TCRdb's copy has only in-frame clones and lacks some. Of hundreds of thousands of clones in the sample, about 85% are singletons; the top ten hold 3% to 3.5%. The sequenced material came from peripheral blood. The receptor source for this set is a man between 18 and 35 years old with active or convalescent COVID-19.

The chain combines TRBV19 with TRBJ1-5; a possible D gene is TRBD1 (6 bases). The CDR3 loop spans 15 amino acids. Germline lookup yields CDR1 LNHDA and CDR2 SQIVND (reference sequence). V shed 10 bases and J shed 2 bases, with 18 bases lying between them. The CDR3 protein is CATEDRQKGNQPQHF. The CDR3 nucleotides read TGTGCCACCGAGGACAGACAGAAAGGCAATCAGCCCCAGCATTTT. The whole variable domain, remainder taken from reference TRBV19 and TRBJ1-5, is DGGITQSPKYLFRKEGQNVTLSCEQNLNHDAMYWYRQDPGQGLRLIYYSQIVNDFQKGDIAEGYSVSREKKESFPLTVTSAQKNPTAFYLCATEDRQKGNQPQHFGDGTRLSIL.

In DNA form, the CDR3 reads TGTGCCAGTACCCCTCCGGGGACAGATACGCAGTATTTT. This sequence encodes CASTPPGTDTQYF. V usage is TRBV6-5 and J usage is TRBJ2-3; D might be TRBD2 (5 bases). V lost 9 bases, J lost 3 bases, and 13 bases lay in between. CDR1 and CDR2 from the germline V gene are MNHEY and SVGAGI. This CDR3 has 13 amino acids.

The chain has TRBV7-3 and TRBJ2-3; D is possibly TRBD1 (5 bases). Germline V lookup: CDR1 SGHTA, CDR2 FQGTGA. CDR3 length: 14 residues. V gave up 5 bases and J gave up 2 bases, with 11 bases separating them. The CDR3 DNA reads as TGTGCCAGCAGCCTCAGGGTAGACACAGATACGCAGTATTTT. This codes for CASSLRVDTDTQYF.

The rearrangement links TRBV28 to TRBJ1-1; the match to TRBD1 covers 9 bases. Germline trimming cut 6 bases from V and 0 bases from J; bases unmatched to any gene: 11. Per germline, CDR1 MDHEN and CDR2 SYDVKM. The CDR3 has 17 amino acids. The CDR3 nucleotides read TGTGCCAGCAGGACTGTCCCGGGACAGGGTATGAACACTGAAGCTTTCTTT. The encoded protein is CASRTVPGQGMNTEAFF.

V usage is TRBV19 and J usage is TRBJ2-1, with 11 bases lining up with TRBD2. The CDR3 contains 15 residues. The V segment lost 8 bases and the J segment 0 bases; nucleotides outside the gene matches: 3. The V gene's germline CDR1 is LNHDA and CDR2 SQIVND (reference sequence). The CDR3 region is CASALAGGSYNEQFF. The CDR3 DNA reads TGTGCCAGTGCCCTAGCGGGGGGCTCCTACAATGAGCAGTTCTTC. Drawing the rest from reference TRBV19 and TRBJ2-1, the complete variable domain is DGGITQSPKYLFRKEGQNVTLSCEQNLNHDAMYWYRQDPGQGLRLIYYSQIVNDFQKGDIAEGYSVSREKKESFPLTVTSAQKNPTAFYLCASALAGGSYNEQFFGPGTRLTVL.

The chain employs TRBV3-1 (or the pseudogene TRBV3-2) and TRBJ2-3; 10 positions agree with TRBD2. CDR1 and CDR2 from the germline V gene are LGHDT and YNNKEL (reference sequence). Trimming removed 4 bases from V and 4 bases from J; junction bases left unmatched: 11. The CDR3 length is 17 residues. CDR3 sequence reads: CASSRRAGGRRSDTQYF. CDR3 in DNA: TGTGCCAGCAGCCGGAGAGCGGGGGGGCGGAGGTCAGATACGCAGTATTTT.

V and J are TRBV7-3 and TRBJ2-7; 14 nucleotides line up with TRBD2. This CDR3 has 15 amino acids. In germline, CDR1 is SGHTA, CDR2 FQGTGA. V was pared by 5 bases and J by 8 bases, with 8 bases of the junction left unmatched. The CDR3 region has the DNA TGTGCCAGCAGCCCCCCCGGGACTAGCGGGAGTCAGCAGTACTTC. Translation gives CASSPPGTSGSQQYF.

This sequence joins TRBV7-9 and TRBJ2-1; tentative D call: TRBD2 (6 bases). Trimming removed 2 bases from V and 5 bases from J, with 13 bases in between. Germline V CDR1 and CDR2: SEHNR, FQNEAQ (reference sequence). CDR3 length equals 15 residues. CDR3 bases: TGTGCCAGCAGCTTAATGGGCGGGGCCAACAATGAGCAGTTCTTC. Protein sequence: CASSLMGGANNEQFF.

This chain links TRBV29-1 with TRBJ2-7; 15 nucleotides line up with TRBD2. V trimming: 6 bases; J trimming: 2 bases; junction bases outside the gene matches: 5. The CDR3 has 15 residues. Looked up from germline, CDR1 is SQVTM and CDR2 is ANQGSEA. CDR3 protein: CSVSGLAGGTYEQYF. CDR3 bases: TGCAGCGTATCGGGACTAGCGGGAGGAACCTACGAGCAGTACTTC.

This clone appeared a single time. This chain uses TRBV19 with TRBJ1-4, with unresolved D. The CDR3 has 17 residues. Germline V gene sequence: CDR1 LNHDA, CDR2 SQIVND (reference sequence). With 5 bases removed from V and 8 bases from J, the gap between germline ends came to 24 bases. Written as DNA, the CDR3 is TGTGCCAGTAGTCCATCCACCGGGGTGAGGGTAGCGGAAAAACTGTTTTTT. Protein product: CASSPSTGVRVAEKLFF. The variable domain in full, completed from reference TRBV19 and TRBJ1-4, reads DGGITQSPKYLFRKEGQNVTLSCEQNLNHDAMYWYRQDPGQGLRLIYYSQIVNDFQKGDIAEGYSVSREKKESFPLTVTSAQKNPTAFYLCASSPSTGVRVAEKLFFGSGTQLSVL.

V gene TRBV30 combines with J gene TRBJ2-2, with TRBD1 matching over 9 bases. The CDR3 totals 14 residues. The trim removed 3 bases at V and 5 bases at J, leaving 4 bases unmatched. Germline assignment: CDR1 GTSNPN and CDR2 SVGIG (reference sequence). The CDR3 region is CAWSPGQGTGELFF. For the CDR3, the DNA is TGTGCCTGGAGCCCGGGACAGGGTACCGGGGAGCTGTTTTTT. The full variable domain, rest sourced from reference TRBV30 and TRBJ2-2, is SQTIHQWPATLVQPVGSPLSLECTVEGTSNPNLYWYRQAAGRGLQLLFYSVGIGQISSEVPQNLSASRPQDRQFILSSKKLLLSDSGFYLCAWSPGQGTGELFFGEGSRLTVL.

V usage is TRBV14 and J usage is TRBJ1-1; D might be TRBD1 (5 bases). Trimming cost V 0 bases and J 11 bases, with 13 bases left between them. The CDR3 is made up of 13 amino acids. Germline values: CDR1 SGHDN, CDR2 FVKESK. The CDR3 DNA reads TGTGCCAGCAGCCAAGATATCATAGGGGTGGCTTTCTTT. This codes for CASSQDIIGVAFF. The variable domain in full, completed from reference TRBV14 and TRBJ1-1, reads EAGVTQFPSHSVIEKGQTVTLRCDPISGHDNLYWYRRVMGKEIKFLLHFVKESKQDESGMPNNRFLAERTGGTYSTLKVQPAELEDSGVYFCASSQDIIGVAFFGQGTRLTVV.

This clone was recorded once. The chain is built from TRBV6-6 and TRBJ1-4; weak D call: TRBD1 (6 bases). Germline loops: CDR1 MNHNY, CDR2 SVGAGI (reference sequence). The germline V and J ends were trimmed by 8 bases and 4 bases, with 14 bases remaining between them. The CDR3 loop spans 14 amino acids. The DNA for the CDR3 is TGTGCCAGCGGACCGGGACACCATAATGAAAAACTGTTTTTT. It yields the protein CASGPGHHNEKLFF.

The CDR3 spells CASSGGVSGANVLTF. Here the CDR3 DNA reads TGTGCCAGCAGCGGGGGAGTCTCTGGGGCCAACGTCCTGACTTTC. The chain recombines TRBV9 with TRBJ2-6; tentative D call: TRBD2 (5 bases). Germline V gives CDR1 SGDLS, CDR2 YYNGEE. V was clipped by 3 bases and J by 0 bases, with 7 bases between them. The CDR3 totals 15 residues.

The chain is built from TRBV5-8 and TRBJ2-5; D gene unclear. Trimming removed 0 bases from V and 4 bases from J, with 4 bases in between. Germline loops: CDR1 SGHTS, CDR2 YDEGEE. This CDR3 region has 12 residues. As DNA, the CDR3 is TGTGCCAGCAGCTTGGCAGGAGAGACCCAGTACTTC. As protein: CASSLAGETQYF.

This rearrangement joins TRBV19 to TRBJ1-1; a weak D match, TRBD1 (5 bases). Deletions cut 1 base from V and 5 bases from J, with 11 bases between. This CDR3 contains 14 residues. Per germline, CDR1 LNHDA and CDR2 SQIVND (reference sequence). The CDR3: CASSIGHGGTEAFF. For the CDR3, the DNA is TGTGCCAGTAGTATAGGGCACGGGGGGACTGAAGCTTTCTTT.

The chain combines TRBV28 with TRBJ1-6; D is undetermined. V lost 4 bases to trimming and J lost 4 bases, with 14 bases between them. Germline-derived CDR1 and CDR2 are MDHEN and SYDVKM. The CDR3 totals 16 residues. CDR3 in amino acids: CASSSLGLTYNSPLHF. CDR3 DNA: TGTGCCAGCAGTTCCCTCGGACTAACATATAATTCACCCCTCCACTTT.

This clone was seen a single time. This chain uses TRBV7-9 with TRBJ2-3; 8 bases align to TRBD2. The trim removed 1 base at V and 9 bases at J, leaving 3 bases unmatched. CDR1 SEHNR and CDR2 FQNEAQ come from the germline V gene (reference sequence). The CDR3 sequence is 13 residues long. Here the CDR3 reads CASSLGSGDTQYF. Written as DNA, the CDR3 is TGTGCCAGCAGCTTAGGTAGCGGGGACACGCAGTATTTT. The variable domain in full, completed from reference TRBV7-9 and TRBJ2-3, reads DTGVSQNPRHKITKRGQNVTFRCDPISEHNRLYWYRQTLGQGPEFLTYFQNEAQLEKSRLLSDRFSAERPKGSFSTLEIQRTEQGDSAMYLCASSLGSGDTQYFGPGTRLTVL.

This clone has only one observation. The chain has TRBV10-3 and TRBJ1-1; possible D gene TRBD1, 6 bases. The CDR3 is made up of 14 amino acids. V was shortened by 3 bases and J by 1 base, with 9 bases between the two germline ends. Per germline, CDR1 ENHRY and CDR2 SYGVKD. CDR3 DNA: TGTGCCATCAGTGACGTCAGGGGGAACACTGAAGCTTTCTTT. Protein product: CAISDVRGNTEAFF.

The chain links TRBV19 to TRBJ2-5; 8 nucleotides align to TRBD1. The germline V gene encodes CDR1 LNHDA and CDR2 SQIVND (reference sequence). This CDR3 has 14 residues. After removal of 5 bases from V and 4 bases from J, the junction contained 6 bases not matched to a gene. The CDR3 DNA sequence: TGTGCCAGTAGTTTTCAGGGGGCTGCAGAGACCCAGTACTTC. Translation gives CASSFQGAAETQYF. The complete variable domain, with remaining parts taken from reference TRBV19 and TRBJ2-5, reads DGGITQSPKYLFRKEGQNVTLSCEQNLNHDAMYWYRQDPGQGLRLIYYSQIVNDFQKGDIAEGYSVSREKKESFPLTVTSAQKNPTAFYLCASSFQGAAETQYFGPGTRLLVL.

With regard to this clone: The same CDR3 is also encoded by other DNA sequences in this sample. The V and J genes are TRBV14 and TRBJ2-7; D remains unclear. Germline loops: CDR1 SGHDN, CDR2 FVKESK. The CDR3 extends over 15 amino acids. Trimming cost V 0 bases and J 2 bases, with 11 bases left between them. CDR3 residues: CASSQDEALPYEQYF. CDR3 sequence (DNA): TGTGCCAGCAGCCAAGACGAGGCGCTACCCTACGAGCAGTACTTC.

This CDR3 is CVEGGLTGITGELFF. Written as DNA, the CDR3 is TGTGTCGAGGGGGGGTTGACAGGTATCACCGGGGAGCTGTTTTTT. The chain employs TRBV7-2 and TRBJ2-2; tentatively, D is TRBD2 (7 bases). CDR1 is SGHTA and CDR2 is FQGNSA in the germline V gene. This CDR3 contains 15 residues.

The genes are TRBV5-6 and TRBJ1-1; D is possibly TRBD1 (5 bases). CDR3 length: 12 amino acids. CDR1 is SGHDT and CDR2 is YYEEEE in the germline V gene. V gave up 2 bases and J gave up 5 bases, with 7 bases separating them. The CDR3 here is CASSFGGTEAFF. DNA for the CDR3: TGTGCCAGCAGCTTCGGGGGGACTGAAGCTTTCTTT.

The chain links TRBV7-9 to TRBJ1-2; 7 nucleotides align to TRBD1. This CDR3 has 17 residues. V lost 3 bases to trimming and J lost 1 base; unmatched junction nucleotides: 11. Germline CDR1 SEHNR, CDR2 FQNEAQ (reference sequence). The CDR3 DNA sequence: TGTGCCAGCAGCTTTCAGGAGACAGGGAGTTATAACTATGGCTACACCTTC. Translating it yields CASSFQETGSYNYGYTF.

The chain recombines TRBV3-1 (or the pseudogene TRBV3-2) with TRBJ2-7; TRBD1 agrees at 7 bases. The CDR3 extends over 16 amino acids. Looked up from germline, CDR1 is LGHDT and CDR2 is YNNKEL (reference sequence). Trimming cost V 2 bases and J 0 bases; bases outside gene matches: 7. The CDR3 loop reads CASSQQGDPNSYEQYF. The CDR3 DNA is TGTGCCAGCAGCCAACAGGGGGACCCCAACTCCTACGAGCAGTACTTC.